Below, 21 T cell receptor beta chains from the same sample are listed, as sequenced in a study of shared clonotypes between healthy human individuals. Only CD45RO-negative cells positively selected for CCR7 counted as naive CD8 cells, so terminally differentiated effector memory CD45RA+ cells were excluded. Profiled with immunoSEQ multiplex PCR; TCRdb holds only in-frame clones, not every one. Of roughly 770,000 clones listed, roughly 96% are singletons. The specimen was naive CD8+ T cells sorted from blood. These receptors came from a man younger than 40 in good health.

The chain couples TRBV10-3 to TRBJ2-7; the D gene is possibly TRBD1 (5 bases). Trimming left V 7 bases short and J 5 bases short, with 12 bases between. The CDR3 loop spans 12 amino acids. The V gene's germline CDR1 is ENHRY and CDR2 SYGVKD. The CDR3 is CAITDRVHEQYF. Written as DNA, the CDR3 is TGTGCCATCACTGACAGAGTCCACGAGCAGTACTTC.

The rearrangement links TRBV6-9 to TRBJ2-2; 8 bases agree with TRBD2. Looked up from germline, CDR1 is MNHGY and CDR2 is SVAAGI. The CDR3 covers 16 residues. V shed 8 bases and J 2 bases; nucleotides not matched to a gene: 10. This chain's CDR3 is CASPLAGLTNTGELFF. CDR3 bases: TGTGCCAGCCCGCTAGCGGGCCTAACCAACACCGGGGAGCTGTTTTTT.

The chain combines TRBV13 with TRBJ2-5; 10 bases fit TRBD2. The CDR3 length is 13 residues. Germline V gives CDR1 PRHDT, CDR2 FYEKMQ (reference sequence). Germline trimming cut 6 bases from V and 2 bases from J; bases unmatched to any gene: 0. DNA for the CDR3: TGTGCCAGCAGGGGACTAGCGCAAGAGACCCAGTACTTC. Amino acids: CASRGLAQETQYF.

The rearrangement links TRBV7-9 to TRBJ2-1; 12 bases fit TRBD2. CDR1 is SEHNR and CDR2 is FQNEAQ in the germline V gene (reference sequence). The CDR3 spans 16 residues. V lost 4 bases to trimming and J lost 7 bases; unmatched junction nucleotides: 8. The CDR3 loop is CASSSQTSGSGNEQFF. As DNA, the CDR3 is TGTGCCAGCAGCTCGCAGACTAGCGGGAGCGGAAATGAGCAGTTCTTC.

The table lists this clone with a count of one. This sequence joins TRBV28 and TRBJ2-7, with no clear D. Germline V gene lookup returns CDR1 MDHEN and CDR2 SYDVKM. The CDR3 runs to 14 residues. V dropped 5 bases and J dropped 0 bases, with 11 bases sitting between them. In DNA, the CDR3 is TGTGCCAGCAGTCCCACTTACGACTCCTACGAGCAGTACTTC. Protein: CASSPTYDSYEQYF.

The rearrangement joins TRBV29-1 to TRBJ2-5; 10 bases fit TRBD2. The V gene end was trimmed by 3 bases and the J gene end by 1 base; junction bases not matched to a gene: 8. The CDR3 sequence is 16 residues long. Germline CDR1 SQVTM, CDR2 ANQGSEA. Here the CDR3 reads CSVDGLAGEAQETQYF. CDR3 sequence (DNA): TGCAGCGTTGATGGGCTAGCGGGAGAGGCCCAAGAGACCCAGTACTTC.

The rearrangement links TRBV11-2 to TRBJ2-5; tentatively, D is TRBD1 or TRBD2 (5 bases each). V was trimmed by 0 bases and J by 3 bases, leaving 11 bases between them. This CDR3 is built from 15 residues. Germline V gives CDR1 SGHAT, CDR2 FQNNGV. This chain's CDR3 is CASSLEIGTEETQYF. The DNA for the CDR3 is TGTGCCAGCAGCTTAGAAATAGGGACGGAAGAGACCCAGTACTTC.

The J gene is TRBJ2-1, the V gene TRBV18; TRBD1 matches at 7 bases. From germline, CDR1 is KGHSH and CDR2 LQKENI. Germline trimming cut 2 bases from V and 4 bases from J; bases unmatched to any gene: 2. The CDR3 sequence is 14 residues long. The CDR3 loop reads CASSPGTVYNEQFF. In nucleotides, the CDR3 is TGTGCCAGCTCACCAGGGACAGTATACAATGAGCAGTTCTTC.

The chain is built from TRBV7-2 and TRBJ2-7; D is tentatively TRBD1 or TRBD2 (6 bases each). V lost 3 bases and J lost 3, with 21 bases in between. This CDR3 is built from 17 residues. In germline, CDR1 is SGHTA, CDR2 FQGNSA. The CDR3 spells CASSFPRTGAVGYEQYF. The CDR3 DNA sequence: TGTGCCAGCAGCTTCCCTAGGACGGGGGCGGTTGGCTACGAGCAGTACTTC.

In this sample, this clone turned up once. The gene calls are TRBV11-2 and TRBJ2-1, with a tentative D call TRBD2 (5 bases). Germline-derived CDR1 and CDR2 are SGHAT and FQNNGV. V shed 4 bases and J shed 9 bases, with 16 bases lying between them. The CDR3 is 14 residues long. CDR3 in DNA: TGTGCCAGCAGCTGGCTCCGCGGCGCGGGTGAGCAGTTCTTC. The encoded protein is CASSWLRGAGEQFF.

On this clone: Other nucleotide sequences from this sample produce the same CDR3. The chain links TRBV7-6 to TRBJ2-7, with unresolved D. Germline assignment: CDR1 SGHVS and CDR2 FNYEAQ. V shed 1 base and J shed 0 bases, with 7 bases lying between them. The CDR3 is 14 residues long. The CDR3 nucleotides read TGTGCCAGCAGCTTAGGGGCTTCCTCCTACGAGCAGTACTTC. Protein: CASSLGASSYEQYF.

The V gene is TRBV6-1, the J gene TRBJ1-5; D perhaps matches TRBD1 (5 bases). The germline V and J ends were trimmed by 6 bases and 1 base, with 13 bases remaining between them. CDR3 length: 15 amino acids. From germline, CDR1 is MNHNS and CDR2 SASEGT. Here the CDR3 DNA reads TGTGCCAGCAGGACAGAGAGGGTAAGCAATCAGCCCCAGCATTTT. This translates into CASRTERVSNQPQHF.

The chain recombines TRBV18 with TRBJ2-2; D may correspond to TRBD1 or TRBD2 (6 bases each). The CDR3 spans 17 residues. CDR1 and CDR2 from the germline V gene are KGHSH and LQKENI. Trimming removed 1 base at V and 3 bases at J, with 15 bases between. This chain's CDR3 is CASSPLTEGVYTGELFF. CDR3 DNA sequence: TGTGCCAGCTCACCACTAACGGAGGGGGTATACACCGGGGAGCTGTTTTTT. The full variable domain, completed using reference TRBV18 and TRBJ2-2, is NAGVMQNPRHLVRRRGQEARLRCSPMKGHSHVYWYRQLPEEGLKFMVYLQKENIIDESGMPKERFSAEFPKEGPSILRIQQVVRGDSAAYFCASSPLTEGVYTGELFFGEGSRLTVL.

This chain joins TRBV6-5 and TRBJ2-7; no clear D. Between the trimmed V and J ends, which lost 2 bases and 2 bases, there was a span of 16 bases. CDR1 is MNHEY and CDR2 is SVGAGI in the germline V gene. This CDR3 is built from 16 residues. The CDR3 region is CASSYRPRATPYEQYF. The CDR3 coding sequence is TGTGCCAGCAGTTACCGACCTCGGGCTACCCCCTACGAGCAGTACTTC.

The genes are TRBV27 and TRBJ2-1, with 12 bases matching TRBD2. CDR1 MNHEY and CDR2 SMNVEV come from the germline V gene (reference sequence). The CDR3 runs 16 residues. V lost 5 bases to trimming and J lost 0 bases; unmatched junction nucleotides: 2. The CDR3 region is CASSLTSGSSYNEQFF. The CDR3 bases are TGTGCCAGCAGTCTGACTAGCGGGAGCTCCTACAATGAGCAGTTCTTC.

The V and J genes are TRBV6-4 and TRBJ1-4, with a possible D match to TRBD1 (5 bases). Germline CDR1 is MRHNA and CDR2 is SNTAGT. The CDR3 contains 12 residues. The CDR3 DNA reads TGTTCCTTCGGGCAGGAGGGGGAAAAACTGTTTTTT. It yields the protein CSFGQEGEKLFF.

The genes are TRBV15 and TRBJ1-1, with unresolved D. The germline V gene encodes CDR1 LNHNV and CDR2 YYDKDF (reference sequence). This CDR3 spans 13 amino acids. V was cut by 3 bases and J by 3 bases, with 8 bases left in between. CDR3: CATSSGDYTEAFF. CDR3 in DNA: TGTGCCACCAGCAGCGGCGATTACACTGAAGCTTTCTTT.

The chain links TRBV18 to TRBJ2-1; 11 bases agree with TRBD2. This CDR3 has 17 residues. The germline CDR1 and CDR2 sequences are KGHSH and LQKENI. The trim removed 8 bases at V and 4 bases at J, leaving 13 bases unmatched. The CDR3, as DNA: TGTGCCAGCGTCCTATTTCCCGGGACTAGCGGTTACAATGAGCAGTTCTTC. Residues: CASVLFPGTSGYNEQFF.

This chain uses TRBV27 with TRBJ1-1; D perhaps matches TRBD1 (5 bases). The ends were cut back, 2 bases at V and 12 bases at J, with 16 bases in the middle. The germline CDR1 and CDR2 sequences are MNHEY and SMNVEV (reference sequence). The CDR3 loop spans 13 amino acids. This CDR3 is CASSLGGGPDSFF. CDR3 nucleotides: TGTGCCAGCAGTTTAGGGGGAGGCCCTGACTCTTTCTTT.

The chain employs TRBV6-4 and TRBJ2-1, with D possibly being TRBD2 (6 bases). Germline V lookup: CDR1 MRHNA, CDR2 SNTAGT. The CDR3 extends over 15 amino acids. Trimming shortened V by 3 bases and J by 8 bases, and 17 bases separated the two germline ends. Here the CDR3 DNA reads TGTGCCAGCAGTGATCTTGGGAGGCCCTCGGATGAGCAGTTCTTC. It yields the protein CASSDLGRPSDEQFF.

The rearrangement uses TRBV27 and TRBJ2-1, with TRBD2 matching over 12 bases. Germline V gene data show CDR1 as MNHEY and CDR2 as SMNVEV (reference sequence). V lost 6 bases and J lost 5; bases outside the gene matches: 11. The CDR3 spans 17 residues. Here the CDR3 reads CASRPLGTSGWDNEQFF. The CDR3, as DNA: TGTGCCAGCAGACCACTCGGGACTAGCGGGTGGGACAATGAGCAGTTCTTC.